The next 17 T cell receptor beta chains were all read from a single sample in a study of blood T cell repertoires in COVID-19. Only in-frame clones appear in the TCRdb table, and some are missing; sequencing was by immunoSEQ multiplex PCR. In the table there are approximately 300,000 clones, just over 85% of which are singletons. Sequenced input: PBMCs or T cells enriched from blood (not recorded which). The receptors shown here come from a woman aged 18-29 years who had recovered from COVID-19.

This clone was seen more than once but under ten times. V and J are TRBV2 and TRBJ2-3; a possible D gene is TRBD1 (5 bases). The V and J ends lost 6 bases and 0 bases respectively, with 10 bases between them. CDR1 is SNHLY and CDR2 is FYNNEI in the germline V gene. The CDR3 length is 14 residues. The CDR3, as DNA: TGTGCCAGCAGGGGGCACAGAAGCACAGATACGCAGTATTTT. Translating it yields CASRGHRSTDTQYF.

V and J are TRBV28 and TRBJ1-2, with 7 positions matching TRBD1. This CDR3 has 16 amino acids. The V gene's germline CDR1 is MDHEN and CDR2 SYDVKM. The V gene end was trimmed by 4 bases and the J gene end by 11 bases; junction bases not matched to a gene: 19. The CDR3 DNA is TGTGCCAGCAGTTCGGACGGGACAGAGCCCTTGAACGGGTACACCTTC. Its translation: CASSSDGTEPLNGYTF.

This rearrangement joins TRBV7-6 to TRBJ2-1, with unresolved D. This CDR3 spans 14 amino acids. CDR1 and CDR2 from the germline V gene are SGHVS and FNYEAQ. The V end was cut by 0 bases, the J end by 8 bases, with 11 bases between. As DNA, the CDR3 is TGTGCCAGCAGCTTAGCGAATAGTCAGGATGAGCAGTTCTTC. The encoded protein is CASSLANSQDEQFF.

The V and J genes are TRBV7-3 and TRBJ2-3; TRBD2 aligns across 10 bases. The germline V gene has CDR1 SGHTA and CDR2 FQGTGA. The CDR3 consists of 15 residues. The ends lost 5 bases at V and 1 base at J; junction bases unmatched: 3. In nucleotides, the CDR3 is TGTGCCAGCAGCCCTCTAGCGGGGGGCACAGATACGCAGTATTTT. The encoded protein is CASSPLAGGTDTQYF.

V gene TRBV28 combines with J gene TRBJ2-6; 10 bases are shared with TRBD1. The V gene's germline CDR1 is MDHEN and CDR2 SYDVKM. The CDR3 is 22 amino acids. V gave up 4 bases and J gave up 0 bases; unmatched junction bases: 18. The CDR3 reads CASSYLIIRDRGLPSGANVLTF. The CDR3, as DNA: TGTGCCAGCAGTTACCTCATCATCCGGGACAGGGGACTCCCCTCTGGGGCCAACGTCCTGACTTTC.

The rearrangement uses TRBV28 and TRBJ1-4; a possible D gene is TRBD1 (5 bases). The germline V gene has CDR1 MDHEN and CDR2 SYDVKM. CDR3 length equals 14 residues. The V end was cut by 9 bases, the J end by 0 bases, with 11 bases between. This chain's CDR3 is CASGALATNEKLFF. The CDR3 bases are TGTGCCAGTGGGGCGCTTGCAACTAATGAAAAACTGTTTTTT.

The sample holds a few counts of this clone. This sequence joins TRBV6-6 and TRBJ2-5; possible D gene TRBD1, 6 bases. V gave up 6 bases and J gave up 5 bases, with 16 bases separating them. Germline V gives CDR1 MNHNY, CDR2 SVGAGI (reference sequence). The CDR3 extends over 14 amino acids. Here the CDR3 DNA reads TGTGCCAGCAGCTGGGTGGGGGCGTGGGAGACCCAGTACTTC. Translation gives CASSWVGAWETQYF.

This chain uses TRBV30 with TRBJ1-3, with 8 bases aligning to TRBD1. Germline-derived CDR1 and CDR2 are GTSNPN and SVGIG (reference sequence). J lost 3 bases, V lost 7 bases, and 5 bases had no gene match. This CDR3 contains 13 residues. The CDR3 protein is CAFPTGDGNTIYF. In DNA form, the CDR3 reads TGTGCCTTCCCGACAGGGGATGGAAACACCATATATTTT.

The V gene is TRBV6-5, the J gene TRBJ1-2; 7 bases agree with TRBD1. This CDR3 comprises 15 residues. From germline, CDR1 is MNHEY and CDR2 SVGAGI. The J segment lost 7 bases and the V segment lost 6 bases, leaving 14 bases of the junction unmatched. This chain's CDR3 is CASRTTHQGESGYTF. As DNA, the CDR3 is TGTGCCAGCAGAACGACACATCAGGGGGAGAGTGGCTACACCTTC.

This chain uses TRBV29-1 with TRBJ2-7; 7 bases agree with TRBD2. The CDR3 runs to 12 residues. In germline, CDR1 is SQVTM, CDR2 ANQGSEA. V was clipped by 6 bases and J by 4 bases; unmatched bases: 6. Here the CDR3 reads CSVGLGAYEQYF. In nucleotides, the CDR3 is TGCAGCGTAGGACTAGGGGCATACGAGCAGTACTTC.

This chain uses TRBV28 with TRBJ1-2; possibly TRBD1 for D (5 bases). Trimming stripped 5 bases from V and 7 bases from J, with 17 bases between. This CDR3 is built from 14 residues. The germline gives CDR1 MDHEN, CDR2 SYDVKM. Here the CDR3 reads CASSPTVGVGGYTF. The DNA of the CDR3 is TGTGCCAGCAGTCCGACAGTTGGCGTCGGTGGCTACACCTTC.

This clone was detected only a few times. The V and J genes are TRBV6-5 and TRBJ1-1; no reliable D call. Trimming took 6 bases from V and 3 from J, leaving 11 bases between them. In germline, CDR1 is MNHEY, CDR2 SVGAGI. The CDR3 is 13 amino acids. The CDR3 nucleotides read TGTGCCAGCAGGTTGGACTATTACACTGAAGCTTTCTTT. Protein product: CASRLDYYTEAFF.

This chain uses TRBV20-1 with TRBJ1-1; D is unresolved. V lost 3 bases to trimming and J lost 2 bases, with 7 bases between them. Germline lookup yields CDR1 DFQATT and CDR2 SNEGSKA (reference sequence). This CDR3 spans 12 amino acids. Here the CDR3 reads CSASGHNTEAFF. CDR3 DNA: TGCAGTGCTAGTGGGCACAACACTGAAGCTTTCTTT.

This chain joins TRBV19 and TRBJ2-3; D is uncertain. Germline V gene lookup returns CDR1 LNHDA and CDR2 SQIVND (reference sequence). Trimming cost V 4 bases and J 2 bases, with 7 bases left between them. The CDR3 covers 13 residues. CDR3 sequence reads: CASSTAATDTQYF. Written as DNA, the CDR3 is TGTGCCAGTAGTACCGCGGCCACAGATACGCAGTATTTT.

This chain connects TRBV7-2 to TRBJ1-1; the D gene is possibly TRBD1 (5 bases). V was cut by 5 bases and J by 3 bases, with 16 bases left in between. The CDR3 is made up of 15 amino acids. Germline assignment: CDR1 SGHTA and CDR2 FQGNSA. The DNA for the CDR3 is TGTGCCAGCAGCCCCGACCTGGGGCTCGACACTGAAGCTTTCTTT. Translated: CASSPDLGLDTEAFF.

This chain uses TRBV27 with TRBJ1-2; no reliable D call. Per the germline V gene, CDR1 is MNHEY and CDR2 is SMNVEV (reference sequence). Trimming removed 5 bases at V and 0 bases at J, with 7 bases between. This CDR3 comprises 13 residues. In DNA, the CDR3 is TGTGCCAGCAGTCACAGAACTAACTATGGCTACACCTTC. It is translated as CASSHRTNYGYTF.

V usage is TRBV27 and J usage is TRBJ1-6; TRBD1 aligns across 9 bases. Unmatched junction bases numbered 7, after V lost 6 bases and J lost 1 base. This CDR3 contains 17 residues. Germline V gene lookup returns CDR1 MNHEY and CDR2 SMNVEV (reference sequence). CDR3 sequence reads: CASSLGQGGSYNSPLHF. The CDR3 DNA sequence: TGTGCCAGCAGCCTGGGACAGGGAGGATCCTATAATTCACCCCTCCACTTT.